The rows below give T cell receptor beta chains drawn from one sample of a study of shared clonotypes between healthy human individuals. Profiling relied on immunoSEQ multiplex PCR, and the TCRdb table lists in-frame clones only, not all of them. The sample holds more than 2 million clones, 85% to 95% seen once. Sample: naive CD4+ T cells sorted from blood. The origin of the receptors is a young man in good health. The conserved cysteine and the conserved F or W are not part of the CDR3 here.

v_call | cdr3_aa
TRBV2 | ASKDGRNTGELF
TRBV6-1 | ASSEAPGPGQPQH
TRBV10-1 | AIRIGRNEAF
TRBV5-1 | ASSLGTGGTFEQY
TRBV10-1 | ASGKGTGAAGYT
TRBV7-2 | ASSLSVEQF
TRBV9 | ASSGSVSGNTIY
TRBV7-9 | ASSFSGSHKKLF
TRBV30 | AGGRGVSTDTQY
TRBV7-8 | ASSPFMTADTQY
TRBV27 | ASGNTLAEQF
TRBV11-2 | ASRRPGQATANTGELF
TRBV10-3 | AISGVGATETQY
TRBV5-4 | ASSLNSGGQGIREQY
TRBV5-6 | ASSLVASRYT
TRBV11-3 | ASSLGEGTQY
TRBV4-1 | ASSQVGGTSNTGELF
TRBV30 | AWNRILGETQY
TRBV6-5 | ASTNRGNSPLH
TRBV12-5 | ASGLAIVGTEAF
TRBV30 | AWSGLAWNEQF
TRBV5-1 | ASSAEGPSGTQY
TRBV12-5 | ASGPREWRSEAF
TRBV9 | ASSVQGSAYEQY
TRBV18 | ASSPTWTGSFYEQY
TRBV5-1 | ASSVRGQDTEAF
TRBV6-5 | ASSLLAGASEQY
TRBV10-3 | AISDRTGSTGNTIY
TRBV29-1 | SVVSSYEQY
TRBV6-6 | ASSSPGQGDYEQY
TRBV4-3 | ASSQGANLGTGGPYNEQF
TRBV28 | ASSWGQGYNEQF
TRBV9 | ASSKRSGVNSPLH
TRBV7-9 | ASSLPRTSGGTQY
TRBV7-9 | ASSSVQATEAF
TRBV30 | AWSPGVGQPQH
TRBV5-4 | ASSLVTGSSYEQY
TRBV9 | ASSSSGNSGNTIY
TRBV30 | AWSVGLAVRETQY
TRBV5-1 | ASGLEGVVDGYT
TRBV27 | ASKPRVIDGYT
TRBV7-8 | ASSLFRVTQETQY
TRBV6-1 | ASSGPGPQH
TRBV19 | ASSTGTSGSYEQY
TRBV10-3 | AISLLEGSTEAF
TRBV18 | ASSRRAQGATGF
TRBV25-1 | ASSEGGKYNEQF
TRBV9 | ASSVGRTSGETQY
TRBV28 | ASSLSGGANEQF
TRBV6-6 | ASSNQIYYGYT
TRBV7-6 | ASSGLTTGNTIY
TRBV10-3 | ATRPGTDTQY
TRBV29-1 | SVGVGDTQY
TRBV30 | ALAGGTGEPF
TRBV4-1 | ASSQDQTDGDEQF